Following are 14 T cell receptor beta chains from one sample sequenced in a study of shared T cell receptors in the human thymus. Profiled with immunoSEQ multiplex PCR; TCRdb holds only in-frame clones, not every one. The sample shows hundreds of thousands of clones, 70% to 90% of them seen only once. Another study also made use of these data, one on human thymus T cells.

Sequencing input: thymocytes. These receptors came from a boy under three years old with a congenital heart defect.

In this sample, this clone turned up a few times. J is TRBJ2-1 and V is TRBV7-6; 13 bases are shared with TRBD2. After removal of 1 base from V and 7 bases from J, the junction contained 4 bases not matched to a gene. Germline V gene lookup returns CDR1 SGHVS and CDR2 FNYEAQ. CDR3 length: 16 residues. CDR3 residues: CASSLGRTSGRNEQFF. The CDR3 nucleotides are TGTGCCAGCAGCTTAGGGAGGACTAGCGGGAGAAATGAGCAGTTCTTC.

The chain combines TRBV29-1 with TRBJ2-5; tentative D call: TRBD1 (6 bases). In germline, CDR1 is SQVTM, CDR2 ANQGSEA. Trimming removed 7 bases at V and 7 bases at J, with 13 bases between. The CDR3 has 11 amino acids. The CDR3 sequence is CSEVRGATQYF. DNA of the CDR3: TGCAGCGAGGTCAGGGGCGCGACCCAGTACTTC.

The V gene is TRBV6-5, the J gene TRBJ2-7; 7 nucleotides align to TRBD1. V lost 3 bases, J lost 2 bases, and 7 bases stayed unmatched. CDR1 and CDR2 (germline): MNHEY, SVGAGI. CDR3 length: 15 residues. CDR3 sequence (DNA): TGTGCCAGCAGTTATGGAAGGGGGCTAACCTACGAGCAGTACTTC. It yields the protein CASSYGRGLTYEQYF.

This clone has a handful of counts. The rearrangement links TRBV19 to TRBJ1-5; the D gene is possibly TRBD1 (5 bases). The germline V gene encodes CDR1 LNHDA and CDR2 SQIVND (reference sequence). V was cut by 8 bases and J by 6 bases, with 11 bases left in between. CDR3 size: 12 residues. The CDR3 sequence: CASWGGGQPQHF. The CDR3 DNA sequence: TGTGCCAGTTGGGGGGGAGGTCAGCCCCAGCATTTT.

The CDR3, as DNA: TGCGCCAGCAGCTTGGATGAGGGACAGTTGAACACTGAAGCTTTCTTT. Its protein is CASSLDEGQLNTEAFF. The chain has TRBV5-1 and TRBJ1-1, with 7 positions matching TRBD1. Trimming removed 0 bases from V and 0 bases from J; junction bases left unmatched: 5. CDR1 and CDR2 (germline): SGHRS, YFSETQ. The CDR3 extends over 16 amino acids.

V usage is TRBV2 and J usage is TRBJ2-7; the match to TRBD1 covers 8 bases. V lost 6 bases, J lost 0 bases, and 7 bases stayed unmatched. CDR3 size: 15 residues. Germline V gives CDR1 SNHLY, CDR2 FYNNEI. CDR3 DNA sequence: TGTGCCAGCAGCCCCCAGGGGGCGAGCTCCTACGAGCAGTACTTC. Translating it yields CASSPQGASSYEQYF.

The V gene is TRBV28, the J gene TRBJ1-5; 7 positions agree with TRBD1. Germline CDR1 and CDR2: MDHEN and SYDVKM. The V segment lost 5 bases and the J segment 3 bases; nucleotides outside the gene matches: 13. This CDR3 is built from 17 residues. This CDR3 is CASSLVPGTEINQPQHF. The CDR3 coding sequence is TGTGCCAGCAGTCTCGTCCCCGGGACAGAGATCAATCAGCCCCAGCATTTT.

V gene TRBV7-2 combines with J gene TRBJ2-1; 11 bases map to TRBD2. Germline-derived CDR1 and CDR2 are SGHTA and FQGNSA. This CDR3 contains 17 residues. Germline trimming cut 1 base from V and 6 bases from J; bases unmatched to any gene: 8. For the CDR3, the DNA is TGTGCCAGCAGCTTAGTGAGACTAGCGGGGCCATCCAATGAGCAGTTCTTC. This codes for CASSLVRLAGPSNEQFF.

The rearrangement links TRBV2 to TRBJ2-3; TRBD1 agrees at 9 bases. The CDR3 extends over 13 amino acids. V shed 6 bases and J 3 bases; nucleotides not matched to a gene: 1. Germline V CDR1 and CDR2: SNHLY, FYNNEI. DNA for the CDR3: TGTGCCAGCAGCGGACAGGGGACAGATACGCAGTATTTT. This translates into CASSGQGTDTQYF.

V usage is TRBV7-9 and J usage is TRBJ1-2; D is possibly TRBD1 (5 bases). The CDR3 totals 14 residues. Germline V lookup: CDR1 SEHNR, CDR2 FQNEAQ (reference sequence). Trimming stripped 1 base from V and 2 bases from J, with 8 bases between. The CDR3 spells CASSLVQENYGYTF. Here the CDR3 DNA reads TGTGCCAGCAGCTTAGTACAGGAAAACTATGGCTACACCTTC.

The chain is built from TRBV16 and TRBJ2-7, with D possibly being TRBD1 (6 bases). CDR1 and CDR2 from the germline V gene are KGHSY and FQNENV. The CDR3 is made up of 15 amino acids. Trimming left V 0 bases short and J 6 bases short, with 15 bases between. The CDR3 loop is CASSQSNRDVSEQYF. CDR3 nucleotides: TGTGCCAGCAGCCAATCGAACAGGGACGTCAGCGAGCAGTACTTC.

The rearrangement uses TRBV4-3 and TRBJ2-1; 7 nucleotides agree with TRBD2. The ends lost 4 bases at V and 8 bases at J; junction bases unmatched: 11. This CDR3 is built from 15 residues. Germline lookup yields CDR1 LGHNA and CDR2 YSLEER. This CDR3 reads CASSLWTRDLDEQFF. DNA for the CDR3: TGCGCCAGCAGCCTGTGGACTAGAGACCTCGATGAGCAGTTCTTC.

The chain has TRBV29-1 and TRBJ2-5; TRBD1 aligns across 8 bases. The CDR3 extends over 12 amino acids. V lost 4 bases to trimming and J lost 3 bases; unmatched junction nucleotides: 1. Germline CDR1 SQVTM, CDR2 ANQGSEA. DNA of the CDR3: TGCAGCGTTGGACAGGGGAAAGAGACCCAGTACTTC. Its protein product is CSVGQGKETQYF.

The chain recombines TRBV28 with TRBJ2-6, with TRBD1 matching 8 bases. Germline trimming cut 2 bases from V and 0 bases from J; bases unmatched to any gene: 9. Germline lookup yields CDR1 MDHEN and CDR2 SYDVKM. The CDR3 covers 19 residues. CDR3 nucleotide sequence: TGTGCCAGCAGTTTACCCGACAGGGGCCTTTCCTCTGGGGCCAACGTCCTGACTTTC. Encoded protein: CASSLPDRGLSSGANVLTF. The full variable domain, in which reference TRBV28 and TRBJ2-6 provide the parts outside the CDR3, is DVKVTQSSRYLVKRTGEKVFLECVQDMDHENMFWYRQDPGLGLRLIYFSYDVKMKEKGDIPEGYSVSREKKERFSLILESASTNQTSMYLCASSLPDRGLSSGANVLTFGAGSRLTVL.